The 4 T cell receptor beta chains given below trace back to one sample, sequenced in a study of long-term antiretroviral therapy in people with HIV. Survey-level resolution applied to immunoSEQ assay v3.0. Profiling relied on immunoSEQ multiplex PCR, and the TCRdb table lists in-frame clones only, not all of them. This table holds 24,000 or so clones, approximately 79% found once. The source material was unsorted PBMCs, sampled 1.2 years after starting antiretroviral therapy. The origin of the receptors is a woman aged 40 to 50 with HIV.

V is TRBV10-2 and J is TRBJ2-1; weak D call: TRBD2 (5 bases). This CDR3 comprises 15 residues. Trimming shortened V by 8 bases and J by 1 base, and 15 bases separated the two germline ends. CDR1 is WSHSY, CDR2 SAAADI, per germline. The CDR3 sequence: CASGVGGRSYNEQFF. In DNA form, the CDR3 reads TGCGCCAGCGGGGTGGGCGGGCGGTCCTACAATGAGCAGTTCTTC.

The chain joins TRBV5-6 to TRBJ1-5, with D unclear. The CDR3 contains 13 residues. Germline values: CDR1 SGHDT, CDR2 YYEEEE. Trimming pared 1 base from V and 7 bases from J, leaving 9 bases between. CDR3 sequence: CASSLLDRQPQHF. CDR3 bases: TGTGCCAGCAGCTTGTTAGACCGGCAGCCCCAGCATTTT.

The chain uses TRBV5-3 and TRBJ1-4; maybe TRBD1 (6 bases). TRBV5-3 is recorded as an ORF, its role being uncertain. Trimming took 5 bases from V and 0 from J, leaving 14 bases between them. The CDR3 has 16 amino acids. CDR3 amino acids: CARRGRYRATNEKLFF. CDR3 bases: TGTGCCAGAAGAGGGCGATACAGGGCAACTAATGAAAAACTGTTTTTT.

The chain is built from TRBV9 and TRBJ1-2; tentatively, D is TRBD1 (5 bases). The CDR3 is 16 residues long. The V end was cut by 4 bases, the J end by 3 bases, with 19 bases between. Per germline, CDR1 SGDLS and CDR2 YYNGEE. The DNA for the CDR3 is TGTGCCAGCAGCTCCCGACACCTGACAGATTACTATGGCTACACCTTC. It is translated as CASSSRHLTDYYGYTF.